This entry is about one TCR beta chain. Antigen: not known. Healthy donors had no documented immune events, such as infections, while sampled. The data belong to a study of identifying expanded T cells in peripheral blood. Findings of the study overall: Across healthy donors, higher total template counts meant significantly greater approximately 2-week count variance.

Sequencing used immunoSEQ multiplex PCR; TCRdb keeps in-frame clones, though not all of them. This table has fewer than 130,000 clones, roughly 91% appearing once. The length of the CDR3 is 17 residues. The germline gives CDR1 MGHRA, CDR2 YSYEKL. The J segment lost 4 bases and the V segment lost 4 bases, leaving 13 bases of the junction unmatched. This TCR was recovered from a person aged 18 to 69 in good health. V gene TRBV4-1 combines with J gene TRBJ2-1, with 7 bases aligning to TRBD2. The sequencing input was blood. CDR3 protein: CASSLITGPGRYNEQFF. CDR3 nucleotide sequence: TGCGCCAGCAGCCTAATAACGGGACCCGGGAGGTACAATGAGCAGTTCTTC.